This TCR beta chain was captured by sequencing in a study of T cells in localized non-small cell lung cancer. Trimming left V 2 bases short and J 6 bases short, with 10 bases between. The CDR3 is 14 residues long. The germline CDR1 and CDR2 sequences are LNHDA and SQIVND (reference sequence). Study-level results: Uninvolved adjacent lung showed peak T cell clonality, exceeding tumor. The appearance of a median approximately 60 of the top 100 tumor clones was seen in adjacent lung.

Remarks on this clone: Its antigen is not known.

Profiled with immunoSEQ multiplex PCR; TCRdb holds only in-frame clones, not every one. The table shows about 40,000 clones, with about 76% occurring only once. The sample here was peripheral blood mononuclear cells, taken before any cancer treatment. The V call is TRBV19, the J call TRBJ1-4, with D maybe TRBD1 (5 bases). This TCR came from a male donor aged 60 or older with stage II lung adenocarcinoma. CDR3: CASSISGGDEKLFF. CDR3 DNA: TGTGCCAGTAGTATATCGGGGGGAGATGAAAAACTGTTTTTT.